This T cell receptor (beta chain) emerged from a study of OX40 agonist ivuxolimab in advanced cancers. As for the study in general: All patients had ivuxolimab intravenously every 2 weeks at 0.01 to 10 mg/kg. Study-level results: Dose levels from 0.1 to 3.0 mg/kg saw CD4+ and CD8+ blood T cells expand clonally by week 6. Partial responders at 0.1-3.0 mg/kg had among the lowest clonal expansion. Mean expanded clone counts were higher in CD8+ than CD4+ T cells.

A word on this clone: Antigen specificity is unknown.

The data were produced by immunoSEQ multiplex PCR, yet TCRdb's version contains in-frame clones alone and is incomplete. The top ten clones hold roughly 0.5% of a sample with more than 50,000 clones, roughly 90% of them seen once. The starting material was CD4+ or CD8+ T cells sorted from blood, obtained in a trial of the OX40 agonist ivuxolimab. This clonotype was sampled from an adult with an advanced solid tumor such as melanoma, head and neck, liver or kidney cancer.

The CDR3 loop is CASSWDNNEQFF. CDR3 nucleotide sequence: TGTGCCAGCAGCTGGGACAACAATGAGCAGTTCTTC. The V call is TRBV7-9, the J call TRBJ2-1, with D possibly TRBD1 on 6 matching bases. The length of the CDR3 is 12 residues. Germline-derived CDR1 and CDR2 are SEHNR and FQNEAQ (reference sequence). The V end lost 4 bases, the J end lost 5 bases, and 6 bases lay between the germline ends.